The present T cell receptor beta chain was sequenced within a study of blood T cells in healthy people across ages. Findings and caveats of the study: Strong correlation was found linking TCR beta diversity to naive T cell percentage. TCR beta diversity per million T cells fell roughly linearly with age.

Alongside a J-beta primer mix, a sample-barcoded 5' primer served in a second PCR lasting about 6 to 11 cycles. TCRdb reprocessed the 5' RACE reads via MiXCR and lists one record per CDR3 protein. Among around 800,000 distinct CDR3 sequences listed, 60% to 80% were seen once. The CDR3 sequence is 12 residues long. CDR1 SGHRS and CDR2 YFSETQ come from the germline V gene. For every donor, a draw yielded roughly 9.3 milliliters of peripheral blood. With regard to this clonotype: Antigen unknown.

The chain has TRBV5-1 and TRBJ2-4, with D unclear. The J call is in doubt because the DNA end fits TRBJ2-7 better. The receptor comes from a man aged 30 to 39 in good health. Sample: blood. DNA for the CDR3: TGCGCCAGCAGCTTGTACTCTTTCGAGCAGTACTTC. Its protein is CASSLYSFEQYF.